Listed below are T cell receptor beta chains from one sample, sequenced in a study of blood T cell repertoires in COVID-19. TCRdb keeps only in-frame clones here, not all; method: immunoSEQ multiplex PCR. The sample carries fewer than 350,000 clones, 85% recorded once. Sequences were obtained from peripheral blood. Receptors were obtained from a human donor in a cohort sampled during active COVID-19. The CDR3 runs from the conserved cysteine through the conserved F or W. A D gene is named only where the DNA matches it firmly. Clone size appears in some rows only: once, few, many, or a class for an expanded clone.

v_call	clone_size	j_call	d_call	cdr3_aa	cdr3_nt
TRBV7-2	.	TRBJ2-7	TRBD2	CASSSSSGVLSYEQYF	TGTGCCAGCAGCTCGAGTAGCGGGGTTTTATCCTACGAGCAGTACTTC
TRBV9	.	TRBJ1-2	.	CASSPWTGVNYGYTF	TGTGCCAGCAGCCCCTGGACGGGAGTTAACTATGGCTACACCTTC
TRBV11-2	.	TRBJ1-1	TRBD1	CASSLDDRGPTEAFF	TGTGCCAGCAGCTTAGATGACAGGGGTCCCACTGAAGCTTTCTTT
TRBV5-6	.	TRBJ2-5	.	CASSFVGGAQETQYF	TGTGCCAGCAGCTTCGTAGGGGGTGCCCAAGAGACCCAGTACTTC
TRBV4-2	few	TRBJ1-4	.	CASSQERGTNEKLFF	TGTGCCAGCAGCCAAGAGAGAGGAACTAATGAAAAACTGTTTTTT
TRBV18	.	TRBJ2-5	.	CASSPGGETQYF	TGTGCCAGCTCACCAGGCGGGGAGACCCAGTACTTC
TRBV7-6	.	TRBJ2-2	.	CASSLSRAGELFF	TGTGCCAGCAGCTTATCCAGGGCCGGGGAGCTGTTTTTT
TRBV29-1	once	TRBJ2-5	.	CSVRGQGGFQETQYF	TGCAGCGTTCGAGGACAGGGAGGGTTCCAAGAGACCCAGTACTTC
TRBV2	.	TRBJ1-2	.	CASSEDPGLFGYTF	TGTGCCAGCAGTGAAGATCCAGGCCTATTCGGCTACACCTTC
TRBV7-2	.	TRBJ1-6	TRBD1	CASSSTGTAINSPLHF	TGTGCCAGCAGCTCGACAGGGACCGCTATCAATTCACCCCTCCACTTT
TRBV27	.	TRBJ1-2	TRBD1	CASSQGAGYTF	TGTGCCAGCTCACAGGGGGCTGGCTACACCTTC
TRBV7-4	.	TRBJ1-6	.	CASSLEGGTTYNSPLHF	TGTGCCAGCAGCTTAGAGGGGGGGACTACCTATAATTCACCCCTCCACTTT
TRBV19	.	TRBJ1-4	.	CASSIGAVEKLFF	TGTGCCAGTAGTATTGGGGCGGTTGAAAAACTGTTTTTT
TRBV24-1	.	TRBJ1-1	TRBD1	CATSGTGVNTEAFF	TGTGCCACCAGTGGGACAGGGGTAAACACTGAAGCTTTCTTT
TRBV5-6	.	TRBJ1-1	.	CASSLKLLVRDTEAFF	TGTGCCAGCAGCTTAAAATTATTAGTTCGGGACACTGAAGCTTTCTTT
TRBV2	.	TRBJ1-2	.	CASRGGATNYGYTF	TGTGCCAGCCGCGGAGGGGCTACTAACTATGGCTACACCTTC
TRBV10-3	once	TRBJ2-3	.	CAISEGVWSTDTQYF	TGTGCCATCAGTGAGGGAGTCTGGAGCACAGATACGCAGTATTTT
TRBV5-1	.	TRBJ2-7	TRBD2	CASSLGWRGAKYEQYF	TGCGCCAGCAGCTTGGGATGGCGGGGGGCGAAGTACGAGCAGTACTTC
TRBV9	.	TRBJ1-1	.	CASSSTGLNTEAFF	TGTGCCAGCAGCTCCACAGGGTTGAACACTGAAGCTTTCTTT
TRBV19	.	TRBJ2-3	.	CASSISGGSTDTQYF	TGTGCCAGTAGTATCAGCGGAGGGAGCACAGATACGCAGTATTTT
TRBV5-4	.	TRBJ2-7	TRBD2	CASSFSTLAGGLGEQYF	TGTGCCAGCAGCTTCTCAACGTTAGCGGGGGGGCTCGGCGAGCAGTACTTC
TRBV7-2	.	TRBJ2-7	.	CASSSPGLLYEQYF	TGTGCCAGCAGCTCTCCGGGACTCCTCTACGAGCAGTACTTC
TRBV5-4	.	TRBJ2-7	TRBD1	CASRNRDRWYEQYF	TGTGCCAGCAGGAACCGGGACAGGTGGTACGAGCAGTACTTC
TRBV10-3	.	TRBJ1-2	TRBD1	CAIRRTGQNYGYTF	TGTGCCATCAGGCGGACAGGGCAAAACTATGGCTACACCTTC